Listed below are T cell receptor beta chains from one sample, sequenced in a study of T cells in Graves' hyperthyroidism and ophthalmopathy. Using its own MiXCR run on the multiplex PCR reads, TCRdb lists one record per CDR3 protein. The top ten hold 4% to 5.5% of the sample, which has hundreds of thousands of distinct CDR3 sequences, roughly 14% seen once. The sample comprised blood. The receptors come from a woman aged 40 to 49 with Graves' ophthalmopathy. CDR3s include the opening cysteine and the closing phenylalanine or tryptophan. Fields, in order: CDR3 DNA, CDR3 protein, clone size, J gene, V gene, D gene. D genes are given only for firm matches. Clone size, where shown, is once, few, many, or a class for clones that have expanded.

TGTGCCAGCAGTGACAGGGCGGTCGGCTACACCTTC,CASSDRAVGYTF,many,TRBJ1-2,TRBV28,TRBD1
TGTGCCAGTAGCAACCTGCGTGTAGACGGAAACACCATATATTTT,CASSNLRVDGNTIYF,many,TRBJ1-3,TRBV19,-
TGTGCCAGCAGCTTAGTCGGGGTTCCTAACTCCTACGAGCAGTACTTC,CASSLVGVPNSYEQYF,-,TRBJ2-7,TRBV11-2,-
TGTGCCAGCATCCGGGACAGACTGCTTGAAGCTTTCTTT,CASIRDRLLEAFF,-,TRBJ1-1,TRBV2,TRBD1
TGTGCCAGCAGCGGGACTAGAGGCGGGGAGCTGTTTTTT,CASSGTRGGELFF,many,TRBJ2-2,TRBV2,TRBD2
TGTGCCATCAGTGACCGGGTAGCGGCCTACGAGCAGTACTTC,CAISDRVAAYEQYF,-,TRBJ2-7,TRBV10-3,-
TGTGCCAGCACCGGGGTGATAAGCACTGAAGCTTTCTTT,CASTGVISTEAFF,many,TRBJ1-1,TRBV28,-
TGTGCCAGCAGTTACTCCGACAGGTCTATAGCCAAAAACATTCAGTACTTC,CASSYSDRSIAKNIQYF,-,TRBJ2-4,TRBV6-5,-
TGTGCCACACTCATCTGGGGGACTAGCGGATACGAGCAGTACTTC,CATLIWGTSGYEQYF,many,TRBJ2-7,TRBV2,TRBD2
TGTGCCAGCAGCTTGTCCCCAGCGGGAGCCTCGAATGAGCAGTTCTTC,CASSLSPAGASNEQFF,many,TRBJ2-1,TRBV7-2,TRBD2
TGTGCCTGGAGTGCCGGGTTTCTCTACGAGCAGTACTTC,CAWSAGFLYEQYF,many,TRBJ2-7,TRBV30,-
TGCAGCGTCCTGACGGACTACGAGCAGTACTTC,CSVLTDYEQYF,-,TRBJ2-7,TRBV29-1,-
TGCAGTGCTTCTAGAGCGGGGGTGGAGACCCAGTACTTC,CSASRAGVETQYF,many,TRBJ2-5,TRBV20-1,TRBD2
TGTGCCAGCAGCTCCTCCCCGGGAACCCCCAGAGAGACCCAGTACTTC,CASSSSPGTPRETQYF,many,TRBJ2-5,TRBV7-2,-
TGCGCCAGCAGTCCATCCGGGACAGGGAACGAGCAGTACTTC,CASSPSGTGNEQYF,-,TRBJ2-7,TRBV10-1,TRBD1
TGTGCCAGCAGTGAAGTCACAGCGGGGTCCTACGAGCAGTACTTC,CASSEVTAGSYEQYF,-,TRBJ2-7,TRBV6-1,TRBD2
TGTGCCAGCTCACCACCGCTAGCGGGAGTGATGGGGCAGTACTTC,CASSPPLAGVMGQYF,few,TRBJ2-7,TRBV18,TRBD2
TGTGCCAGCAGTGCCGGCCTTGGCACCGGGGAGCTGTTTTTT,CASSAGLGTGELFF,many,TRBJ2-2,TRBV2,-
TGTGCCAGCAGGGAGACTAGCGGGAATCGGGAAGAGCAGTACTTC,CASRETSGNREEQYF,many,TRBJ2-7,TRBV28,TRBD2
TGTGCCAGCAGTTTAGGAGGCCGGGGGAGGGAGCAGTACTTC,CASSLGGRGREQYF,many,TRBJ2-7,TRBV12-3/TRBV12-4,-
TGCAGTGCTAGAGATGACCCCTCGGGCGAGCAGTACTTC,CSARDDPSGEQYF,many,TRBJ2-7,TRBV20-1,-
TGTGCCAGCAGCTTAGGGGCGGGCTACAATCAGCCCCAGCATTTT,CASSLGAGYNQPQHF,many,TRBJ1-5,TRBV7-2,-
TGTGCCACCAGCCTTGACAGCACTAATACCTACGAGCAGTACTTC,CATSLDSTNTYEQYF,few,TRBJ2-7,TRBV15,-
TGTGCCACCAGTGATGAGACAGCCCAAGAGACCCAGTACTTC,CATSDETAQETQYF,many,TRBJ2-5,TRBV24-1,-
TGTGCCAGCAGCCCAAAACCGGGACTCAACTCCTACGAGCAGTACTTC,CASSPKPGLNSYEQYF,few,TRBJ2-7,TRBV3-1,-
TGTGCCTACCGACACCTCGGGACCTACGAGCAGTACTTC,CAYRHLGTYEQYF,-,TRBJ2-7,TRBV6-1,-
TGTGCCAGCAGCCCGGACTCGACAGAGGTTAACACTGAAGCTTTCTTT,CASSPDSTEVNTEAFF,many,TRBJ1-1,TRBV4-2,-
TGTGCCATCAGTTATCCGGGCCAAGAGACCCAGTACTTC,CAISYPGQETQYF,many,TRBJ2-5,TRBV10-3,-
TGTGCCAGCAGACAGGGGGACACTGAAGCTTTCTTT,CASRQGDTEAFF,many,TRBJ1-1,TRBV6-5,TRBD1
TGTGCCAGCAGTTCACAGGGCACCAGCAATCAGCCCCAGCATTTT,CASSSQGTSNQPQHF,few,TRBJ1-5,TRBV28,-
TGTGCCAGTAGTCTTCGGACTAGCGGGAGGGTTACCAAAAACATTCAGTACTTC,CASSLRTSGRVTKNIQYF,-,TRBJ2-4,TRBV19,TRBD2
TGTGCCAGCAGGACGACTAGCGGGAGAGGGGCGGAGACCCAGTACTTC,CASRTTSGRGAETQYF,many,TRBJ2-5,TRBV6-1,TRBD2
TGTGCCAGCAGTCCAGACATAGACTATGGCTACACCTTC,CASSPDIDYGYTF,many,TRBJ1-2,TRBV11-2,-
TGTGCCAGCAGCCCTGGACTACAGGCAACCTACGAGCAGTACTTC,CASSPGLQATYEQYF,many,TRBJ2-7,TRBV28,-
TGTGCCAGCAGAGAGGGGACGGGACAGCCCCAGCATTTT,CASREGTGQPQHF,-,TRBJ1-5,TRBV6-1,-
TGTGCCAGTAGTATAACGGGCCAACCCCGAGCCTACGAGCAGTACTTC,CASSITGQPRAYEQYF,many,TRBJ2-7,TRBV19,-
TGCAGCGCCGGGACAGAGAACACTGAAGCTTTCTTT,CSAGTENTEAFF,many,TRBJ1-1,TRBV29-1,TRBD1
TGTGCCAGCAGAGCTGGCCTTGGGAGGAGCCGCTTCGGGGACACTGAAGCTTTCTTT,CASRAGLGRSRFGDTEAFF,-,TRBJ1-1,TRBV14,-
TGTGCCAGCAGTTCTTACAACAGCTACGAGCAGTACTTC,CASSSYNSYEQYF,many,TRBJ2-7,TRBV27,-
TGCAGCGTCCGGACAGCCAGCCACTATGGCTACACCTTC,CSVRTASHYGYTF,many,TRBJ1-2,TRBV29-1,-
TGTGCCACCAGCAGAGATCCTCCAGCTAGCAATCAGCCCCAGCATTTT,CATSRDPPASNQPQHF,-,TRBJ1-5,TRBV15,-
TGTGCCAGCAGTTTTCCCCGGGGAGGGGTTTCCTACGAGCAGTACTTC,CASSFPRGGVSYEQYF,many,TRBJ2-7,TRBV28,TRBD2
TGTGCCACCAGTGAGGTGGCCAGCCGCACCGGGGAGCTGTTTTTT,CATSEVASRTGELFF,-,TRBJ2-2,TRBV24-1,-
TGTGCCAGCAGCCAGCCCGAGCGGGAGACCCAGTACTTC,CASSQPERETQYF,-,TRBJ2-5,TRBV3-1,-
TGTGCCAGCAGTTTATCCGAACCCGGGACAGATAGCAATCAGCCCCAGCATTTT,CASSLSEPGTDSNQPQHF,many,TRBJ1-5,TRBV27,TRBD1
TGTGCCAGCAGAGGGACGGATGATCTCGGAAACACCATATATTTT,CASRGTDDLGNTIYF,once,TRBJ1-3,TRBV12-3/TRBV12-4,-
TGTGCCAGCAGCTCCGGGGGACAGGCTTTCGGCATTCAGTACTTC,CASSSGGQAFGIQYF,few,TRBJ2-4,TRBV7-2,TRBD1
TGTGCCAGCAGCCCGAAAACTAGCACAGATACGCAGTATTTT,CASSPKTSTDTQYF,many,TRBJ2-3,TRBV9,-
TGTGCCAGCAGCACCCGACTAGCGGGAGGTCAAGAGACCCAGTACTTC,CASSTRLAGGQETQYF,many,TRBJ2-5,TRBV7-2,TRBD2
TGTGCCAGTAACTGGGAAGGGCGTCGCACTGAAGCTTTCTTT,CASNWEGRRTEAFF,many,TRBJ1-1,TRBV19,-
TGTGCCAGCAGCTTGACAGGGGTATTCATCACCGGGGAGCTGTTTTTT,CASSLTGVFITGELFF,-,TRBJ2-2,TRBV11-2,TRBD1
TGTGCCAGCAGTTCCGTGGGGTATGGCTACACCTTC,CASSSVGYGYTF,many,TRBJ1-2,TRBV28,-
TGTGCCAGCTCACCACCGTCAGCGGGAGTAGATACGCAGTATTTT,CASSPPSAGVDTQYF,few,TRBJ2-3,TRBV18,TRBD2
TGTGCCAGCAGCCAAGGTAGCCGGGCGCTCGCTTTGTACTTC,CASSQGSRALALYF,-,TRBJ2-7,TRBV4-2,-